A few counts support the clone carrying this T cell receptor beta chain. The data originate from a study of cytotoxic CD8 clonotypes in ibrutinib-treated CLL. Assay: immunoSEQ multiplex PCR; the TCRdb copy retains only in-frame clones and omits some. The data contain fewer than 300,000 clones, 65% to 85% of them singletons. V was shortened by 2 bases and J by 10 bases, with 7 bases between the two germline ends. Germline CDR1 is SGHDT and CDR2 is YYEEEE. This CDR3 comprises 12 residues. The J gene is TRBJ1-6, the V gene TRBV5-6; D gene unclear. This receptor was obtained from a human donor with chronic lymphocytic leukemia. The starting material was PBMCs, obtained at disease progression, from a patient treated with ibrutinib. The CDR3 DNA sequence: TGTGCCAGCAGCTTACCTTCGTCACCCCTCCACTTT. It specifies CASSLPSSPLHF.